The present T cell receptor beta chain was sequenced within a study of T cell responses to AZD1222 COVID-19 vaccine. Details on this clone: Its antigen is currently unknown.

Trimming shortened V by 4 bases and J by 3 bases, and 7 bases separated the two germline ends. CDR1 SNHLY and CDR2 FYNNEI come from the germline V gene. The CDR3 spans 13 residues. Study conclusions and caveats: The reported proportion of spike-specific TCRs targeting unmutated variant regions was nearly half. Spike-specific TCR breadth and depth grew following two AZD1222 doses. Spike-wide vaccine-associated CD4 TCRs dominated at 160-218 and 743-854.

Profiled with immunoSEQ multiplex PCR; TCRdb holds only in-frame clones, not every one. Among roughly 70,000 clones listed, about 93% were seen once. Source: peripheral blood, taken 28 days after the second dose of the MenACWY control vaccine. The rearrangement uses TRBV2 and TRBJ1-3; D unclear. The clonotype comes from an adult who received the MenACWY meningococcal vaccine as a control. The CDR3 nucleotides read TGTGCCAGCAGTGCAGAACGTGGAAACACCATATATTTT. It specifies CASSAERGNTIYF.